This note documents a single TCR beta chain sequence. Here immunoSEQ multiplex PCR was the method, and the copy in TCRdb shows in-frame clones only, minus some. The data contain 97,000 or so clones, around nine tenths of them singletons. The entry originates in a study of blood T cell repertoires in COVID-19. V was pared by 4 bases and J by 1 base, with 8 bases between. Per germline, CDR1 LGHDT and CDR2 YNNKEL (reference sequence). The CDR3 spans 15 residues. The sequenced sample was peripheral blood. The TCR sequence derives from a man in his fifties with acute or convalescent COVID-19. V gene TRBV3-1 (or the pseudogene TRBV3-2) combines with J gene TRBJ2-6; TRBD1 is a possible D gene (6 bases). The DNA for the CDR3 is TGTGCCAGCAGCCTCAGGGGATCTGGGGCCAACGTCCTGACTTTC. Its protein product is CASSLRGSGANVLTF.